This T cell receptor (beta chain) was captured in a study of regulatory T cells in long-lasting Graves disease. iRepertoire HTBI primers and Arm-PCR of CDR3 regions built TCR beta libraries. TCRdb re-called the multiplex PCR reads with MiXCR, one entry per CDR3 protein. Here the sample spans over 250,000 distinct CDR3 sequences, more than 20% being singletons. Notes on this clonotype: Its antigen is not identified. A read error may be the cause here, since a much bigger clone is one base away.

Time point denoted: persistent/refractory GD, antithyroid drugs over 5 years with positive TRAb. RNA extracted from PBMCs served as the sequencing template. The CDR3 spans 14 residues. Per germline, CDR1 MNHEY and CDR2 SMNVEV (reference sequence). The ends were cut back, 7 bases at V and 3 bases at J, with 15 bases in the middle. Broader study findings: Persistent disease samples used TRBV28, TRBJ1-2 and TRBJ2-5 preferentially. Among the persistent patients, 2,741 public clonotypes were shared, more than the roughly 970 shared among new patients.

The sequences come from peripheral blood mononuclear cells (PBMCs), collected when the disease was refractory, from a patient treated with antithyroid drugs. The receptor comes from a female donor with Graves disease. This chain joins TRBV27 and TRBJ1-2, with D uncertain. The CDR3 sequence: CASNFLDGDYGYTF. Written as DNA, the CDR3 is TGTGCCAGCAATTTCCTAGACGGGGACTATGGCTACACCTTC.